The clone carrying this T cell receptor (beta chain) occurred a few times. Antigen specificity is unknown. The entry originates in a study of T cell responses to AZD1222 COVID-19 vaccine. Study-wide results and caveats: Most donors were white British, females outnumbered males, and clonal diversity was possibly underestimated. Only a handful of individuals given AZD1222 were seropositive at baseline. With dominance at 160-218 and 743-854, vaccine-associated CD4 TCRs spanned spike.

CDR1 and CDR2 (germline): SEHNR, FQNEAQ (reference sequence). Unmatched junction bases numbered 4, after V lost 5 bases and J lost 6 bases. The CDR3 sequence is 14 residues long. Here immunoSEQ multiplex PCR was the method, and the copy in TCRdb shows in-frame clones only, minus some. This sample has some 110,000 clones, with 80% to 90% found just once. This chain links TRBV7-9 with TRBJ1-6; 7 bases are shared with TRBD1. The sample consisted of peripheral blood, taken on day 0 of MenACWY control vaccination. The source of this sequence is an adult in good health. The CDR3 DNA sequence: TGTGCCAGCAGCGACCAGGGGGGTAATTCACCCCTCCACTTT. Translation: CASSDQGGNSPLHF.